The 2 T cell receptor beta chains given below trace back to one sample, sequenced in a study of Ad26.COV2.S vaccination and SARS-CoV-2 variants. Here immunoSEQ multiplex PCR was the method, and the copy in TCRdb shows in-frame clones only, minus some. The sample contains about 680,000 clones, 80% to 90% of which appear only once. Treatment described: about 20 received Ad26.COV2.S at low or high dose, single or two shots; about 5 received placebo; per-sample allocation not given. At day 63 after the first vaccine or placebo injection, samples were drawn. This sample comprised peripheral blood, obtained in a trial of Ad26.COV2.S vaccine versus placebo. These receptors were taken from a person aged 18-60 years who received the Ad26.COV2.S COVID-19 vaccine or a placebo.

The J gene is TRBJ1-4, the V gene TRBV29-1; D not certain. The CDR3 consists of 13 residues. V lost 1 base to trimming and J lost 5 bases, with 8 bases between them. CDR1 and CDR2 (germline): SQVTM, ANQGSEA. The chain's CDR3 is CSVEAGYNEKLFF. The DNA for the CDR3 is TGCAGCGTTGAAGCTGGCTACAATGAAAAACTGTTTTTT.

J is TRBJ2-4 and V is TRBV18, with D tentatively TRBD1 (5 bases). The CDR3 sequence is 15 residues long. V shed 2 bases and J shed 3 bases, with 11 bases lying between them. Germline V lookup: CDR1 KGHSH, CDR2 LQKENI. The CDR3 spells CASSPAIDSKNIQYF. CDR3 bases: TGTGCCAGCTCACCAGCCATCGACAGCAAAAACATTCAGTACTTC.